The following is a TCR beta chain sequence with its context. The record has no base qualities; no much larger clone is one base away. These data originate in a study of graft-versus-host responses after intestinal transplantation (dated by TCRdb to 2020 to 2023). Background for the entire study: The transplants that recipients received were multivisceral, liver-intestinal, or isolated intestinal. Every recipient was given anti-thymocyte globulin induction, then maintenance tacrolimus and steroids for two to three years. Graft-versus-host and host-versus-graft alloreactive T cell clones were tracked in the graft, circulation and bone marrow after intestinal transplantation using bulk TCR-beta CDR3 sequencing. To identify alloreactive clones, pre-transplant mixed lymphocyte reaction products were sequenced and then compared with unstimulated pre-transplant donor and recipient T cells. The cohort enrolled about two dozen intestinal transplant recipients, one of whom was a retransplant, and a few patients without pretransplant specimens were excluded. A peak of at least 4% donor T cells among recipient peripheral blood mononuclear cells was the definition used for donor T cell macrochimerism. Samples from a few later patients were sequenced in-house on an Illumina MiSeq with MiXCR processing rather than by the commercial service.

Library preparation was by the immunoSEQ multiplex PCR assay. For most patients, genomic DNA was isolated with the Qiagen DNeasy Blood and Tissue Kit and sent frozen to Adaptive Biotechnologies for TCR sequencing. For most patients, high-throughput TCR-beta CDR3 sequencing of genomic DNA was performed by Adaptive Biotechnologies. As for the authors' bioinformatics: TCR sequencing data were retrieved from Adaptive's ImmunoSEQ software for roughly 17 patients, whereas a few other patients were processed with MiXCR and VDJtools. CD4 versus CD8 sorting errors were corrected by removing sequences found in both subsets at a frequency ratio below 5:1. CDR3 nucleotide sequences shared by donor and recipient were removed because the origin of these sequences could not be assigned. At least 2-fold expansion over unstimulated cells and a minimum CFSE-low frequency of 0.002% (template counts) or 0.001% (read counts) were required for clones to be classified as alloreactive. Mappable clones were those detected in sequenced pre-transplant spleen, lymph node, or MLR CFSE-low populations of the donor or recipient. The cumulative frequency of alloreactive clones was calculated as a percentage of all sequences, weighted by copy number. Entries here come from immuneACCESS through TCRdb and include only in-frame sequences with V and J called. Some clones fail to appear in such tables; in the studies checked, an unresolved V gene covers under half of the shortfall, and the cause of the remainder is unknown. D and trimming were read from the DNA, whereas the V and J calls and clone size are those reported in that table. The sample yields around 20,000 clones; about half were counted once. The ten most abundant clones make up 0.88% of the sample.

Looking up the germline V gene yields CDR1 MNHEY and CDR2 SVGAGI. The CDR3 starts with the cysteine, ends with the phenylalanine, and has 13 residues. Just the 39-base CDR3 DNA is kept, in frame starting at base 1. The V and J ends are trimmed by 5 bases and 6 bases, leaving 13 bases between them. What the research found in general, with its limitations: In patients with donor T cell macrochimerism, the allografts had high GvH to HvG T cell clonal ratios. GvH clones turned up in recipient bone marrow, with some appearing earlier in ileal mucosa or blood, a pattern consistent with an intestinal mucosal origin. The conclusions were limited by the relatively low number and heterogeneity of the intestinal transplant patients. Early after transplant, peak levels of circulating GvH clones were associated with declines in HvG clones.

The time point label here, explained by the study, means: cells obtained before transplantation from donor or recipient. In mixed lymphocyte reactions, some 200,000 CFSE-labeled pre-transplant responders were plated with some 200,000 irradiated violet-dye-labeled stimulators and cultured for about six days. After the mixed lymphocyte reaction, proliferating CD3+CD4+CFSE-low and CD3+CD8+CFSE-low responder cells were FACS-sorted on a BD Influx sorter. This receptor was taken from a human patient who received an intestinal transplant. The V and J genes are TRBV6-5 and TRBJ1-2; the D gene is perhaps TRBD1, from 5 matching bases. Sequenced material: alloreactive CD4+ T cells from a mixed lymphocyte reaction culture, taken before intestinal transplant. Explained via the paper, the cell subset or site label denotes: CFSE-low proliferating T cells sorted from roughly 6-day pre-transplant mixed lymphocyte reaction (GvH or HvG direction). The bases are TGTGCCAGCAGTCGCCGCGGGACCGATGGCTACACCTTC. Its coded protein is CASSRRGTDGYTF.